The entry below describes one T cell receptor (beta chain). The antigen remains unidentified. With a J-beta primer mix and a sample-barcoded 5' primer, a second PCR ran roughly 6 to 12 cycles. Using its own MiXCR run on the 5' RACE reads, TCRdb lists one record per CDR3 protein. The sample holds some 850,000 distinct CDR3 sequences; 20% to 30% are singletons and the top ten take 3%. The record originates from a study of blood T cells in healthy people across ages. General study points: Per million T cells, the diversity of TCR beta decreased roughly linearly as age advanced.

The germline gives CDR1 DFQATT, CDR2 SNEGSKA (reference sequence). The V end was cut by 1 base, the J end by 2 bases, with 5 bases between. The CDR3 length is 12 residues. This sample also belongs to another study, concerning T cells of mothers and their children.

The receptor was isolated from a boy aged 10-17 years in good health. V usage is TRBV20-1 and J usage is TRBJ2-5; D ambiguous. Input material: blood. CDR3 coding DNA: TGCAGTGCTAGAGGGGAACAAGAGACCCAGTACTTC. It translates to CSARGEQETQYF.